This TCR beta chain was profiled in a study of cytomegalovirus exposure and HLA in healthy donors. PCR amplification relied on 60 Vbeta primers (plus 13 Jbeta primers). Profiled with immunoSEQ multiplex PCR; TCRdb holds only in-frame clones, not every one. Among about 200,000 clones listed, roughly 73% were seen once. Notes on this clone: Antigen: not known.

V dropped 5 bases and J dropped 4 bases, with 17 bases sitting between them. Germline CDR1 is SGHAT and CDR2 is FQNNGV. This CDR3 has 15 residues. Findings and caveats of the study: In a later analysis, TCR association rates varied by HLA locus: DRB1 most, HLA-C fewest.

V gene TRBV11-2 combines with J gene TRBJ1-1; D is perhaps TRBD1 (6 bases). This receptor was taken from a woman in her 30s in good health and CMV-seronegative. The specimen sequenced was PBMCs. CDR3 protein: CASSRGYGESTEAFF. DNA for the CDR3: TGTGCCAGCAGCAGGGGGTACGGTGAGTCCACTGAAGCTTTCTTT.